This record covers a single TCR beta chain. The germline gives CDR1 MDHEN, CDR2 SYDVKM. The CDR3 has 16 amino acids. The V and J ends lost 3 bases and 8 bases respectively, with 22 bases between them. This entry is derived from a study of blood T cell repertoires in COVID-19. Per the original methods: Reference gene primer amplification gave nucleated cell count estimates. Profiling relied on immunoSEQ multiplex PCR, and the TCRdb table lists in-frame clones only, not all of them. V and J calls and clone size are given by that table; D and trimming were obtained from the DNA. The sample records about 190,000 clones, less than 80% being singletons.

The sequenced sample was peripheral blood. The gene calls are TRBV28 and TRBJ1-2, with D tentatively TRBD1 (6 bases). The source is a woman aged 50 to 65 with acute or convalescent COVID-19. This CDR3 is CASSLVGAQGIRGYTF. The CDR3 DNA is TGTGCCAGCAGTTTGGTGGGGGCCCAGGGAATCAGGGGCTACACCTTC.